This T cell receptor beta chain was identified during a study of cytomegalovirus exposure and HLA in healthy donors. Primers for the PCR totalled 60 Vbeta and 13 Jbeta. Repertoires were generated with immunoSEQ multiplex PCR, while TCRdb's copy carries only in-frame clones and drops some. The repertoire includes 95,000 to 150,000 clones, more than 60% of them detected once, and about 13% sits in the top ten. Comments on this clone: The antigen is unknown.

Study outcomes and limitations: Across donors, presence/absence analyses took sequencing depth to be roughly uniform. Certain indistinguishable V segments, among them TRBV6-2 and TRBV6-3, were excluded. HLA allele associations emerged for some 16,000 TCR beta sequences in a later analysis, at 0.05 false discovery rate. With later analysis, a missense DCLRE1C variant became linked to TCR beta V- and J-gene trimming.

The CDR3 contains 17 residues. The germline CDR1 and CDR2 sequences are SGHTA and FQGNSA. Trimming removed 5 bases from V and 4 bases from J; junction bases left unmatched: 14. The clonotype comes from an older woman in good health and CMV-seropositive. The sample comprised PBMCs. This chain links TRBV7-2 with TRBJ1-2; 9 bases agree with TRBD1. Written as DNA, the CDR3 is TGTGCCAGCAGCCCCTCACCGGGACAGGGAGTGGGCTATGGCTACACCTTC. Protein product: CASSPSPGQGVGYGYTF.